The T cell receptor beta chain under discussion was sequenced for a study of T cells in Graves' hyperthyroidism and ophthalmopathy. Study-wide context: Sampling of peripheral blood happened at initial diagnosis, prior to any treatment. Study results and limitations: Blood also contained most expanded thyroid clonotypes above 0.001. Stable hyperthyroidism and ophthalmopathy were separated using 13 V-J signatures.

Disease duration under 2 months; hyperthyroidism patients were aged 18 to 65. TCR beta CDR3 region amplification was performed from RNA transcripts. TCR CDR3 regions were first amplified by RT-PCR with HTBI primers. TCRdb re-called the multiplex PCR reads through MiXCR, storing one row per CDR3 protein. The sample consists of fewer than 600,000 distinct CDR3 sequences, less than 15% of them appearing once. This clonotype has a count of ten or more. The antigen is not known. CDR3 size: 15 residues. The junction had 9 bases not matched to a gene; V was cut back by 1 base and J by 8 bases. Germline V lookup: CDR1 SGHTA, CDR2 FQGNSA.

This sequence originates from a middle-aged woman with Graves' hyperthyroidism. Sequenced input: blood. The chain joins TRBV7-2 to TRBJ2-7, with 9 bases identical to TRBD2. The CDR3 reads CASSLVGLATPQQYF. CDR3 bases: TGTGCCAGCAGCTTAGTTGGACTAGCGACCCCGCAGCAGTACTTC.